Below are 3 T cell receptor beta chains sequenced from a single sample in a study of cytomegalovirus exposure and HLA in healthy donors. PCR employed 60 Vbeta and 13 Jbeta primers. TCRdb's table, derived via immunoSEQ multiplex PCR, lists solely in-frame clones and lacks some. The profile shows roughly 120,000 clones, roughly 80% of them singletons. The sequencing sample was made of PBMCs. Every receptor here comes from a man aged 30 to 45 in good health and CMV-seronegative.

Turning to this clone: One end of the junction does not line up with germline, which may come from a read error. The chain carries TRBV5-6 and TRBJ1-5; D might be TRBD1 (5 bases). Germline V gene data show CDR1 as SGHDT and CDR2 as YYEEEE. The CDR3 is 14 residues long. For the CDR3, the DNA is TGTGCCAGCAGCCTTTACGACAGCTATCAGCCCCAGAATTTT. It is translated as CASSLYDSYQPQNF.

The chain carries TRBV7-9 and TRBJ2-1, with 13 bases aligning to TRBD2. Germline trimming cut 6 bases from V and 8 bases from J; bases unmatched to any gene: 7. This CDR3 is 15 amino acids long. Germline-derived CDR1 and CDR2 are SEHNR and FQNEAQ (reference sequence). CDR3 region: CASSLLAGGPDEQFF. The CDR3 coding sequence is TGTGCCAGCAGTCTACTAGCGGGAGGGCCCGATGAGCAGTTCTTC.

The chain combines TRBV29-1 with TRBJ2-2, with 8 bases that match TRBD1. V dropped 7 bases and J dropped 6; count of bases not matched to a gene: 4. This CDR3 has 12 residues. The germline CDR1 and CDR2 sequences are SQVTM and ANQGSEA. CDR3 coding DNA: TGCAGCGCAGGACAGGGACCCGGGGAGCTGTTTTTT. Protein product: CSAGQGPGELFF.